What follows describes a single T cell receptor beta chain. The sample originates from a study of blood T cell repertoires in COVID-19. Background on the study: COVID-19 samples from acute and convalescent phases originated in the United States, Italy and Spain.

The CDR3 is 13 amino acids. Germline CDR1 is SNHLY and CDR2 is FYNNEI. The V gene end was trimmed by 9 bases and the J gene end by 3 bases; junction bases not matched to a gene: 5. Authors' data handling: Reference gene primers were amplified, and this amplification served to estimate nucleated cell counts. Profiling relied on immunoSEQ multiplex PCR, and the TCRdb table lists in-frame clones only, not all of them. V and J calls and clone size are as listed in that table; D and trimming were resolved from the DNA. The sample yields 65,000 to 100,000 clones, about 82% seen once. Sequenced material: peripheral blood. The sequence was obtained from a woman of 80 years or more with acute or convalescent COVID-19. The rearrangement joins TRBV2 to TRBJ1-5; 7 bases are a match to TRBD1. CDR3 DNA sequence: TGTGCCAGTACAACAGGGGTCAATCAGCCCCAGCATTTT. Translated, it gives CASTTGVNQPQHF.